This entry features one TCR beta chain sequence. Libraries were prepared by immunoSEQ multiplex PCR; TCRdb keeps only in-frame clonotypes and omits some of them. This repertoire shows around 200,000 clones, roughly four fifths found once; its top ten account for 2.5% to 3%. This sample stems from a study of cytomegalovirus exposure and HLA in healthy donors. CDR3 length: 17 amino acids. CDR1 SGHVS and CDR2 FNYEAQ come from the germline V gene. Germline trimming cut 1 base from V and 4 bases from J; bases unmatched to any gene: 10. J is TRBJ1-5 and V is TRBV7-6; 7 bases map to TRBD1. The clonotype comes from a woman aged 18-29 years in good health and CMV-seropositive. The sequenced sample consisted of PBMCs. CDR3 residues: CASSLGATGVPNQPQHF. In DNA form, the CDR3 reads TGTGCCAGCAGCTTAGGGGCAACAGGGGTCCCTAATCAGCCCCAGCATTTT.